These T cell receptor beta chains were read from a single sample in a study of T cell responses to AZD1222 COVID-19 vaccine. The data were produced by immunoSEQ multiplex PCR, yet TCRdb's version contains in-frame clones alone and is incomplete. The sample records around 190,000 clones, around 88% being singletons. Sample: peripheral blood, taken on day 0 of AZD1222 vaccination. These receptors originate from an adult in good health. Each CDR3 is given with its conserved first and last residue. Each record gives: CDR3 DNA, CDR3 protein, V gene, CDR3 length, J gene, D gene, clone size. D genes are given only for firm matches. A row's size may be missing; if present it is once, few, many or a size class.

cdr3_nt: TGTGCCAGCAGCTTCAGGGGGTTGGGTCAGCCCCAGCATTTT
cdr3_aa: CASSFRGLGQPQHF
v_call: TRBV5-6
cdr3_length: 14
j_call: TRBJ1-5
d_call: TRBD1
clone_size: -

cdr3_nt: TGTGCCAGCAGTTATGTACAGGGCAGCACAGATACGCAGTATTTT
cdr3_aa: CASSYVQGSTDTQYF
v_call: TRBV6-5
cdr3_length: 15
j_call: TRBJ2-3
d_call: -
clone_size: -

cdr3_nt: TGTGCCAGCACACAGGGGGGCTCCTACGAGCAGTACTTC
cdr3_aa: CASTQGGSYEQYF
v_call: TRBV6-5
cdr3_length: 13
j_call: TRBJ2-7
d_call: TRBD1
clone_size: -

cdr3_nt: TGTGCCAGCAGTTTATCCCTAGCGGCCTACAATGAGCAGTTCTTC
cdr3_aa: CASSLSLAAYNEQFF
v_call: TRBV28
cdr3_length: 15
j_call: TRBJ2-1
d_call: TRBD2
clone_size: -

cdr3_nt: TGTGCCTGGAGTGTACTACAGGTCAATCAGCCCCAGCATTTT
cdr3_aa: CAWSVLQVNQPQHF
v_call: TRBV30
cdr3_length: 14
j_call: TRBJ1-5
d_call: -
clone_size: -

cdr3_nt: TGTGCCAGCAGCCTACAGGGTGGGGATCAGCCCCAGCATTTT
cdr3_aa: CASSLQGGDQPQHF
v_call: TRBV7-2
cdr3_length: 14
j_call: TRBJ1-5
d_call: -
clone_size: -

cdr3_nt: TGTGCCAGCAGCCCCCTAGGCGGTTCTAGCACAGATACGCAGTATTTT
cdr3_aa: CASSPLGGSSTDTQYF
v_call: TRBV3-1/TRBV3-2
cdr3_length: 16
j_call: TRBJ2-3
d_call: -
clone_size: -

cdr3_nt: TGTGCCAGCAGTACTTTATACTCTGGAAACACCATATATTTT
cdr3_aa: CASSTLYSGNTIYF
v_call: TRBV28
cdr3_length: 14
j_call: TRBJ1-3
d_call: -
clone_size: -

cdr3_nt: TGTGCCAGTAGTATTATGGGACAGGGTACGAATGAGCAGTTCTTC
cdr3_aa: CASSIMGQGTNEQFF
v_call: TRBV19
cdr3_length: 15
j_call: TRBJ2-1
d_call: TRBD1
clone_size: -

cdr3_nt: TGTGCCAGCAGTTACACAACAGGGGGCGTCGGCGGGGAGCTGTTTTTT
cdr3_aa: CASSYTTGGVGGELFF
v_call: TRBV6-5
cdr3_length: 16
j_call: TRBJ2-2
d_call: TRBD1
clone_size: -

cdr3_nt: TGTGCCAGCAGTGAAAGGCCAGGGCATGGCTACACCTTC
cdr3_aa: CASSERPGHGYTF
v_call: TRBV6-1
cdr3_length: 13
j_call: TRBJ1-2
d_call: -
clone_size: few

cdr3_nt: TGCGCCAGCAGCCAAGAGGCAGGACCGAGCACAGATACGCAGTATTTT
cdr3_aa: CASSQEAGPSTDTQYF
v_call: TRBV4-3
cdr3_length: 16
j_call: TRBJ2-3
d_call: -
clone_size: -

cdr3_nt: TGCGCCAGCAGCAAGGAGGGGTTGCAGCCCCAGCATTTT
cdr3_aa: CASSKEGLQPQHF
v_call: TRBV4-1
cdr3_length: 13
j_call: TRBJ1-5
d_call: -
clone_size: -

cdr3_nt: TGTGCCAGCAGCCAAGCAGGGGGCGGAGAGCAGTACTTC
cdr3_aa: CASSQAGGGEQYF
v_call: TRBV14
cdr3_length: 13
j_call: TRBJ2-7
d_call: TRBD1
clone_size: -

cdr3_nt: TGTGCCTGGAGACTTTTGGCTAGCGGGGCCCCCTACAATGAGCAGTTCTTC
cdr3_aa: CAWRLLASGAPYNEQFF
v_call: TRBV30
cdr3_length: 17
j_call: TRBJ2-1
d_call: TRBD2
clone_size: -

cdr3_nt: TGCAGCGCCCCGGGACAGGGGGTATCGAGCTCCTACAATGAGCAGTTCTTC
cdr3_aa: CSAPGQGVSSSYNEQFF
v_call: TRBV29-1
cdr3_length: 17
j_call: TRBJ2-1
d_call: TRBD1
clone_size: -

cdr3_nt: TGTGCCAGCAGTTGGACAGTGTCCCAAGAGACCCAGTACTTC
cdr3_aa: CASSWTVSQETQYF
v_call: TRBV28
cdr3_length: 14
j_call: TRBJ2-5
d_call: -
clone_size: -

cdr3_nt: TGTGCCAGCAGCCGCTCTCCGAACACTGAAGCTTTCTTT
cdr3_aa: CASSRSPNTEAFF
v_call: TRBV7-2
cdr3_length: 13
j_call: TRBJ1-1
d_call: -
clone_size: -

cdr3_nt: TGTGCCAGCAGCCAAGAGGAAGGGCGTCCAGATACGCAGTATTTT
cdr3_aa: CASSQEEGRPDTQYF
v_call: TRBV4-2
cdr3_length: 15
j_call: TRBJ2-3
d_call: -
clone_size: -

cdr3_nt: TGTGCCAGCAGTAGGACAGGGGACCTTTACAATGAGCAGTTCTTC
cdr3_aa: CASSRTGDLYNEQFF
v_call: TRBV6-5
cdr3_length: 15
j_call: TRBJ2-1
d_call: TRBD1
clone_size: -

cdr3_nt: TGTGCCATCACGCCGGGACAGGGCGGGTATGGCTACACCTTC
cdr3_aa: CAITPGQGGYGYTF
v_call: TRBV19
cdr3_length: 14
j_call: TRBJ1-2
d_call: TRBD1
clone_size: -

cdr3_nt: TGTGCCAGCAGCGGGACGCCGCTAAATGAGCAGTTCTTC
cdr3_aa: CASSGTPLNEQFF
v_call: TRBV28
cdr3_length: 13
j_call: TRBJ2-1
d_call: -
clone_size: -

cdr3_nt: TGTGCCAGCAGTTTAAAGGGGACAGGGGGTGAAGCTTTCTTT
cdr3_aa: CASSLKGTGGEAFF
v_call: TRBV27
cdr3_length: 14
j_call: TRBJ1-1
d_call: TRBD1
clone_size: -

cdr3_nt: TGTGCCAGTAGTATCCAGGGGGCTGCCGGGGAGCTGTTTTTT
cdr3_aa: CASSIQGAAGELFF
v_call: TRBV19
cdr3_length: 14
j_call: TRBJ2-2
d_call: TRBD1
clone_size: -

cdr3_nt: TGTGCCAGCAGCTCCGAAGGAGAGACCCAGTACTTC
cdr3_aa: CASSSEGETQYF
v_call: TRBV7-3
cdr3_length: 12
j_call: TRBJ2-5
d_call: -
clone_size: -

cdr3_nt: TGTGCTAGTGGTTTGGCGGAGAACACTGAAGCTTTCTTT
cdr3_aa: CASGLAENTEAFF
v_call: TRBV12-5
cdr3_length: 13
j_call: TRBJ1-1
d_call: -
clone_size: -

cdr3_nt: TGTGCCTGGAGTGTCACAGGTGGCGATGGCTACACCTTC
cdr3_aa: CAWSVTGGDGYTF
v_call: TRBV30
cdr3_length: 13
j_call: TRBJ1-2
d_call: -
clone_size: -

cdr3_nt: TGTGCCAGCACACAGGCAGGGAGAACTGAAGCTTTCTTT
cdr3_aa: CASTQAGRTEAFF
v_call: TRBV2
cdr3_length: 13
j_call: TRBJ1-1
d_call: -
clone_size: -

cdr3_nt: TGTGCCAGCAGTTCAGTTAACTATGGCTACACCTTC
cdr3_aa: CASSSVNYGYTF
v_call: TRBV28
cdr3_length: 12
j_call: TRBJ1-2
d_call: -
clone_size: -

cdr3_nt: TGTGCCAGCAGCTTAGAAGGGACACGGCAGCCCCAGCATTTT
cdr3_aa: CASSLEGTRQPQHF
v_call: TRBV11-2
cdr3_length: 14
j_call: TRBJ1-5
d_call: -
clone_size: -

cdr3_nt: TGTGCCAGCAGTTACTCATTTTCCGGGATTACCGGGGAGCTGTTTTTT
cdr3_aa: CASSYSFSGITGELFF
v_call: TRBV6-5
cdr3_length: 16
j_call: TRBJ2-2
d_call: -
clone_size: -